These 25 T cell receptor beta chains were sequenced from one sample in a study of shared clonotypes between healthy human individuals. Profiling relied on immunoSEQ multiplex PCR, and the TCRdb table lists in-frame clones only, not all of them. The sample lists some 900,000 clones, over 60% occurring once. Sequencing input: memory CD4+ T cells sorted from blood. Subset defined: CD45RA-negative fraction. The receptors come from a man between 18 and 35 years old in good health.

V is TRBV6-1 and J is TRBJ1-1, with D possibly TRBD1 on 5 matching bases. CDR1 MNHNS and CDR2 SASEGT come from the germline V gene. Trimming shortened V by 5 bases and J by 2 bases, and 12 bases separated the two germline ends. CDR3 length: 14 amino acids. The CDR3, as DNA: TGTGCCAGCAGTCATGACAGTTTAAACACTGAAGCTTTCTTT. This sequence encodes CASSHDSLNTEAFF.

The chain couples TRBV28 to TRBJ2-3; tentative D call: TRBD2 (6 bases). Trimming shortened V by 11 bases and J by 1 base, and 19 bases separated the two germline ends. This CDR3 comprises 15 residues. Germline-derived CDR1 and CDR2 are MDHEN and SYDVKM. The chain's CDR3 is CAGAKGGARTDTQYF. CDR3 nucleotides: TGTGCCGGGGCGAAGGGCGGGGCTCGCACAGATACGCAGTATTTT.

CDR3 sequence: CASSPAGGRQETQYF. CDR3 coding DNA: TGTGCCAGCAGCCCAGCGGGGGGACGGCAAGAGACCCAGTACTTC. V and J are TRBV5-6 and TRBJ2-5; 9 bases align to TRBD2. CDR1 is SGHDT and CDR2 is YYEEEE in the germline V gene. After removal of 4 bases from V and 2 bases from J, the junction contained 6 bases not matched to a gene. The CDR3 spans 15 residues.

CDR3 sequence reads: CASSFHRDRPHEQFF. CDR3 coding DNA: TGTGCCAGCAGTTTTCACCGGGACCGCCCCCATGAGCAGTTCTTC. This chain links TRBV27 with TRBJ2-1, with D perhaps TRBD1 or TRBD2 (5 bases each). The V gene lost 3 bases and the J gene lost 8 bases, with 17 bases spanning the gap. CDR1 and CDR2 (germline): MNHEY, SMNVEV (reference sequence). The CDR3 is made up of 15 amino acids.

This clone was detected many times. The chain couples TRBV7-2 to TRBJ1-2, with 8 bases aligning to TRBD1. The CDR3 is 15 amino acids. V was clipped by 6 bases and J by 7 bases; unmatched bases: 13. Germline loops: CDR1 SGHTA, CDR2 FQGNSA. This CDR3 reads CASSPGQGGSGGYTF. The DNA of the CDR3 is TGTGCCAGCAGTCCTGGACAGGGCGGTTCGGGTGGCTACACCTTC.

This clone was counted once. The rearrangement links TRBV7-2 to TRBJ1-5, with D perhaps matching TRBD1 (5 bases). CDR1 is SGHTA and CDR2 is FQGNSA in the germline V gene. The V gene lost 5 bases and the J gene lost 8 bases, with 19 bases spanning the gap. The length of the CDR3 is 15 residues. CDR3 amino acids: CASSRPTERQEPQHF. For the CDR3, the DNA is TGTGCCAGCAGCCGACCGACAGAGCGGCAGGAGCCCCAGCATTTT.

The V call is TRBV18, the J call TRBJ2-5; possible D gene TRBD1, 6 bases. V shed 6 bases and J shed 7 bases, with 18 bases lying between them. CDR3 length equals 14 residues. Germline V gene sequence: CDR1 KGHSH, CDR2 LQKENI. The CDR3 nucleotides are TGTGCCAGCTCCCCAGAGAGGGGGTCCAGGACCCAGTACTTC. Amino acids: CASSPERGSRTQYF.

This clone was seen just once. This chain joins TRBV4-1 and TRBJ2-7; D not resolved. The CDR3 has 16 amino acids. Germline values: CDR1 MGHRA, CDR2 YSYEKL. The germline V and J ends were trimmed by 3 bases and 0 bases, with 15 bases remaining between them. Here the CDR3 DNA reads TGCGCCAGCAGCCAGCCTACAGCTTCAAGCTCCTACGAGCAGTACTTC. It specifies CASSQPTASSSYEQYF.

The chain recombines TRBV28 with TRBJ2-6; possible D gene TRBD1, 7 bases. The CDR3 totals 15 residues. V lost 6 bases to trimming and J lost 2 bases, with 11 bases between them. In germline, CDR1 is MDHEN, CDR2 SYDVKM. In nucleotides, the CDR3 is TGTGCCAGCAGACCAGGGGGGCCTGGGGCCAACGTCCTGACTTTC. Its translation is CASRPGGPGANVLTF.

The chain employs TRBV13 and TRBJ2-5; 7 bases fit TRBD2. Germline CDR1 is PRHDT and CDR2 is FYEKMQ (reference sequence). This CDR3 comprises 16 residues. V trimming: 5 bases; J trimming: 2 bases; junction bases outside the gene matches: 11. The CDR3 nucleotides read TGTGCCAGCAGCCCTGGAGGGACTACAAAACAAGAGACCCAGTACTTC. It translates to CASSPGGTTKQETQYF.

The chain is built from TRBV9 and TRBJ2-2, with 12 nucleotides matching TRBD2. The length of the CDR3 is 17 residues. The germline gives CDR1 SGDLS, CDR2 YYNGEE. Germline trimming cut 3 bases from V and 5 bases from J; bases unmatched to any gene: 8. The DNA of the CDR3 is TGTGCCAGCAGCGCCGCTAGCGGGGGGGCCAGAACCGGGGAGCTGTTTTTT. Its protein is CASSAASGGARTGELFF.

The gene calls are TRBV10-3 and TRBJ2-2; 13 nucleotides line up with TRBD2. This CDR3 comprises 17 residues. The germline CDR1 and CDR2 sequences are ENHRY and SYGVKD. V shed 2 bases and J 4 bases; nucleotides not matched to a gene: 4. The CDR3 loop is CAISEGLAGAGTGELFF. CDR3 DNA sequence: TGTGCCATCAGTGAGGGACTAGCGGGAGCGGGCACCGGGGAGCTGTTTTTT.

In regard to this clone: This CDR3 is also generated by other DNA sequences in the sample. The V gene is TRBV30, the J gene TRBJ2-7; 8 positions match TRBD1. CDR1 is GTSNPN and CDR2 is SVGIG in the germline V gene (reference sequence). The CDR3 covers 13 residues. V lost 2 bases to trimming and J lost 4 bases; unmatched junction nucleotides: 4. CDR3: CAWSLGQGYEQYF. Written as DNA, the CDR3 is TGTGCCTGGAGTTTAGGACAGGGATACGAGCAGTACTTC. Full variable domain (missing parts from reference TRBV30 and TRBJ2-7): SQTIHQWPATLVQPVGSPLSLECTVEGTSNPNLYWYRQAAGRGLQLLFYSVGIGQISSEVPQNLSASRPQDRQFILSSKKLLLSDSGFYLCAWSLGQGYEQYFGPGTRLTVT.

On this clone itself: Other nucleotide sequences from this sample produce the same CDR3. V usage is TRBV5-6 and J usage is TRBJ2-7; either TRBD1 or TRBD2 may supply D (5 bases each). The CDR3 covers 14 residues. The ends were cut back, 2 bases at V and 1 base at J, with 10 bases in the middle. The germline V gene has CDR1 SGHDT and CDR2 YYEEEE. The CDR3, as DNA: TGTGCCAGCAGCTTCCGGGACCCATCCTACGAGCAGTACTTC. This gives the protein CASSFRDPSYEQYF.

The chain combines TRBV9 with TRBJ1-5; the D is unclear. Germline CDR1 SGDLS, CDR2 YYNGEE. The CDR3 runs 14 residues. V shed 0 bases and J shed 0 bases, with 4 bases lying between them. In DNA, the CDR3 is TGTGCCAGCAGCGTAGCCTATAGCAATCAGCCCCAGCATTTT. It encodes CASSVAYSNQPQHF. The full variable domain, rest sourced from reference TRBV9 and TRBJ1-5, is DSGVTQTPKHLITATGQRVTLRCSPRSGDLSVYWYQQSLDQGLQFLIQYYNGEERAKGNILERFSAQQFPDLHSELNLSSLELGDSALYFCASSVAYSNQPQHFGDGTRLSIL.

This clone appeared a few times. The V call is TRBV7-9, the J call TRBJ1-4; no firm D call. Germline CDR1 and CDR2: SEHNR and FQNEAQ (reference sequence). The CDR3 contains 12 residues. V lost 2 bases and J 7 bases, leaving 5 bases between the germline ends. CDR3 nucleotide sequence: TGTGCCAGCAGCTTATGGGGTGAAAAACTGTTTTTT. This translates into CASSLWGEKLFF.

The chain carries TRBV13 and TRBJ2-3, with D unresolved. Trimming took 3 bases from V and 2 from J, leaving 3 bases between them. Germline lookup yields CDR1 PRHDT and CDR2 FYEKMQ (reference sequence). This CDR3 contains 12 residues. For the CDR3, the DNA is TGTGCCAGCAGCTTCCCCACAGATACGCAGTATTTT. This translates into CASSFPTDTQYF.

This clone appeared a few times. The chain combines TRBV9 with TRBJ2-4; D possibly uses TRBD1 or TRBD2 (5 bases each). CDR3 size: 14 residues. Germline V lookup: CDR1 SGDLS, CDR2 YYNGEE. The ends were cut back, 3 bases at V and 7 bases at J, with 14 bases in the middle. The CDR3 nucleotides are TGTGCCAGCAGCGCGGATCTTTGGGGGAACATTCAGTACTTC. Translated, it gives CASSADLWGNIQYF.

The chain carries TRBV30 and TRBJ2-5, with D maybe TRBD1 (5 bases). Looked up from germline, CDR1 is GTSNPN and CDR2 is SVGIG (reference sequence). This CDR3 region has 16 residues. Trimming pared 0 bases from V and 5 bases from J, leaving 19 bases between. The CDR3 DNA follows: TGTGCCTGGAGTGTACAAGGGGTTCAACGTTTGGAGACCCAGTACTTC. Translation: CAWSVQGVQRLETQYF.

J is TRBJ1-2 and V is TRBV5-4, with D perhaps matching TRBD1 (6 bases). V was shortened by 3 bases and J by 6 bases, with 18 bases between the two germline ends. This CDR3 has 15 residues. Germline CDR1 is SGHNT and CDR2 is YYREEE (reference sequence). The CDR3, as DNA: TGTGCCAGCAGCTCCTTGCACGCAGGGGCGGATGGCTACACCTTC. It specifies CASSSLHAGADGYTF.

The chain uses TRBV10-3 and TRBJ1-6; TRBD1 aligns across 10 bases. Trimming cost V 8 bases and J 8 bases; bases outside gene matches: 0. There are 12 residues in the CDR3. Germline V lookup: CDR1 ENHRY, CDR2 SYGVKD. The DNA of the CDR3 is TGTGCCATCGGGACAGGGGATTCACCCCTCCACTTT. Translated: CAIGTGDSPLHF.

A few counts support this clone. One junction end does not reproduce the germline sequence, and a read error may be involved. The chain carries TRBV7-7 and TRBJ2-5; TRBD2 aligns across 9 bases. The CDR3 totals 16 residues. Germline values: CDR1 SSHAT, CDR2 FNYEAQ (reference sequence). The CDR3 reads CASSPTSGGIQETQYF. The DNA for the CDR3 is TGTGCTAGCAGCCCGACTAGCGGAGGGATCCAAGAGACCCAGTACTTC. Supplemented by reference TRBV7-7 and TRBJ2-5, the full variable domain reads GAGVSQSPRYKVTKRGQDVTLRCDPISSHATLYWYQQALGQGPEFLTYFNYEAQPDKSGLPSDRFSAERPEGSISTLTIQRTEQRDSAMYRCASSPTSGGIQETQYFGPGTRLLVL.

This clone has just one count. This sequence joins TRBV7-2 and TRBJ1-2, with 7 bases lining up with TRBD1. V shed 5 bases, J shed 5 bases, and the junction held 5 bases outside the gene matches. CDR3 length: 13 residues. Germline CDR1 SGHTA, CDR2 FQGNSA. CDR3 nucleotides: TGTGCCAGCAGCCGGACAGGCGAATATGGCTACACCTTC. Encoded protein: CASSRTGEYGYTF.

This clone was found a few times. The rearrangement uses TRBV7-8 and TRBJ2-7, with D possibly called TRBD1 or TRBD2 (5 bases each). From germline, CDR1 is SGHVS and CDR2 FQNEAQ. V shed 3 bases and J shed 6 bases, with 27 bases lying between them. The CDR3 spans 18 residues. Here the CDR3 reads CASSLSGVVGGNSGEQYF. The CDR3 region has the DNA TGTGCCAGCAGCTTGTCTGGGGTCGTTGGGGGAAACAGTGGCGAGCAGTACTTC.

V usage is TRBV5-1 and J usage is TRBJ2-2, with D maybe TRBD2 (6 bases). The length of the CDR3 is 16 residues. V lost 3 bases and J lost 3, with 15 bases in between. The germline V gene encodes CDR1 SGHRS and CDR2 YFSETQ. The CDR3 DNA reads TGCGCCAGCAGCTCGGAGGGATCAACCGACACCGGGGAGCTGTTTTTT. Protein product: CASSSEGSTDTGELFF.